This paragraph covers one T cell receptor beta chain sequence. This record comes from a study of CD8 T cells in Susac syndrome. RNA amounts of 0.5 to 1 ug underwent reverse transcription with random hexamers. By means of immunoSEQ multiplex PCR, TCR beta CDR3 spanning 54 Vbeta and 13 Jbeta underwent amplification. Using its own MiXCR run on the immunoSEQ multiplex PCR reads, TCRdb lists one record per CDR3 protein. Of roughly 130,000 distinct CDR3 sequences listed, 96% are singletons. Patients with Susac syndrome met diagnostic criteria defined recently for definite or probable disease. The sample consisted of CD4+ T cells from PBMCs. The clonotype was recovered from a human donor with Susac syndrome.

Here the CDR3 reads CASSETAQETQYF. CDR3 sequence (DNA): TGTGCCAGCAGTGAAACAGCCCAAGAGACCCAGTACTTC. The rearrangement uses TRBV2 and TRBJ2-5; D remains ambiguous. The germline gives CDR1 SNHLY, CDR2 FYNNEI. The V and J ends lost 2 bases and 1 base respectively, with 5 bases between them. The CDR3 has 13 amino acids.